This T cell receptor (beta chain) originates from a study of blood T cells in healthy people across ages. General study results and limits: It was not known whether donors were CMV positive (a possible confounder of expanded clonotype changes).

PBMCs were isolated at a quantity of at least 7 million per sample. For this clonotype: What it binds is not known.

CDR1 is MGHRA, CDR2 YSYEKL, per germline. This CDR3 has 15 amino acids. A J-beta primer mix and a sample-barcoded 5' primer were used in a second PCR of roughly 6 to 12 cycles. TCRdb re-called the 5' RACE reads through MiXCR, storing one row per CDR3 protein. The sample records 1.4 million to 1.5 million distinct CDR3 sequences, approximately 42% being singletons. The clonotype was recovered from a woman aged 18-35 years in good health. The specimen sequenced was blood. V and J are TRBV4-1 and TRBJ2-5; possible D gene TRBD1, 6 bases. The J call may be incorrect, as the DNA end agrees better with TRBJ2-7. CDR3 nucleotide sequence: TGCGCCAGCAGCGGGGGCCGGGGCGGTCCTGACGAGCAGTACTTC. As protein: CASSGGRGGPDEQYF.